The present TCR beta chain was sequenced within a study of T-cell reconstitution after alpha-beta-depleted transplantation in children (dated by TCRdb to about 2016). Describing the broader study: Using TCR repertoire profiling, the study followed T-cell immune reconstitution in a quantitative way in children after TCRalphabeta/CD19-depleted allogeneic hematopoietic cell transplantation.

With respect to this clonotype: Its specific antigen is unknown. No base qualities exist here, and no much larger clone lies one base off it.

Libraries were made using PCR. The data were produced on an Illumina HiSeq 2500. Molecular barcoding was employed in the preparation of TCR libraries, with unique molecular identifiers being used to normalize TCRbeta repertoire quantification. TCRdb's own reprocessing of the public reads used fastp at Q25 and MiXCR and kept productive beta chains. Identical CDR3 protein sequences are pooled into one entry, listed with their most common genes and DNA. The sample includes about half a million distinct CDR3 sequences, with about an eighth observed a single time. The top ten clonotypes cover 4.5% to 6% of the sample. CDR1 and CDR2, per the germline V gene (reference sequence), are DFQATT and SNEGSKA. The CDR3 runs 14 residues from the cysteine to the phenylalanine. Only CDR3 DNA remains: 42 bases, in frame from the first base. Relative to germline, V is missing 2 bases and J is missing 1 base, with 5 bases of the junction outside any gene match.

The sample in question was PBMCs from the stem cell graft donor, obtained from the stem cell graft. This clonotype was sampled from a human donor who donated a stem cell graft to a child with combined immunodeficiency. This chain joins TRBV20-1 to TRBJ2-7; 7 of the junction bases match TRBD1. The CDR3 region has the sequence CSARIPDRSYEQYF. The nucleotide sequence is TGCAGTGCTAGAATACCGGACAGGTCCTACGAGCAGTACTTC.